This entry lists 32 T cell receptor beta chains sequenced from one sample in a study of monozygotic twins with inflammatory bowel disease. TCRdb reanalyzed the 5' RACE reads, giving one entry per CDR3 protein sequence and no DNA. Recorded for this sample: more than 120,000 distinct CDR3 sequences. The sample consisted of blood. The receptors come from a human donor with ulcerative colitis or Crohn's disease, or a healthy co-twin of an affected twin (not recorded which).

This rearrangement joins TRBV4-3 to TRBJ2-1; TCRdb proposes TRBD1, but this gene call is untestable without DNA. From germline, CDR1 is LGHNA and CDR2 YSLEER. The CDR3 totals 19 residues. The CDR3 here is CASSQRGHGTSSSYNEQFF.

The V call is TRBV5-4, the J call TRBJ1-6; TCRdb outputs TRBD1, but without DNA this stays unchecked. Germline assignment: CDR1 SGHNT and CDR2 YYREEE (reference sequence). The CDR3 runs 15 residues. CDR3 residues: CASSLDRGYNSPLHF.

V usage is TRBV5-1 and J usage is TRBJ2-3; the D call from TCRdb, TRBD2, cannot be confirmed without DNA. Germline assignment: CDR1 SGHRS and CDR2 YFSETQ. This CDR3 spans 15 amino acids. CDR3 loop: CASSLEWAGTDTQYF.

The V gene is TRBV5-1, the J gene TRBJ1-4. The CDR3 is 14 amino acids. From germline, CDR1 is SGHRS and CDR2 YFSETQ. The CDR3 loop is CASSLLGTNEKLFF.

V is TRBV7-2 and J is TRBJ2-2; lacking DNA, the TRBD1 call made by TCRdb goes unchecked. The CDR3 is 15 amino acids. Germline CDR1 and CDR2: SGHTA and FQGNSA. CDR3 amino acids: CASRSTGLLGGELFF.

V usage is TRBV9 and J usage is TRBJ2-3; TCRdb lists TRBD2, though no DNA is available to test this call. The CDR3 has 19 amino acids. Looked up from germline, CDR1 is SGDLS and CDR2 is YYNGEE. The CDR3 loop is CASSVGGLAGITSTDTQYF.

This chain uses TRBV5-1 with TRBJ1-1. Germline V lookup: CDR1 SGHRS, CDR2 YFSETQ. CDR3 size: 12 residues. CDR3 in amino acids: CASALTGAEAFF.

J is TRBJ2-5 and V is TRBV7-2. This CDR3 region has 14 residues. The germline gives CDR1 SGHTA, CDR2 FQGNSA. The CDR3: CASSSKTYQETQYF.

The gene calls are TRBV20-1 and TRBJ1-5; TCRdb's D call of TRBD1 is untestable without DNA. CDR3 length: 14 amino acids. CDR1 and CDR2 (germline): DFQATT, SNEGSKA (reference sequence). The CDR3 sequence is CSAGNRDIGQPQHF.

The genes are TRBV7-9 and TRBJ1-4; TCRdb selects TRBD1, and the lack of DNA leaves this call unchecked. Germline CDR1 reads SEHNR; CDR2 reads FQNEAQ (reference sequence). There are 15 residues in the CDR3. The CDR3 spells CASSLRNRVDEKLFF. Full variable domain (rest looked up from reference TRBV7-9 and TRBJ1-4): DTGVSQNPRHKITKRGQNVTFRCDPISEHNRLYWYRQTLGQGPEFLTYFQNEAQLEKSRLLSDRFSAERPKGSFSTLEIQRTEQGDSAMYLCASSLRNRVDEKLFFGSGTQLSVL.

The V and J genes are TRBV11-2 and TRBJ2-7. Germline CDR1 reads SGHAT; CDR2 reads FQNNGV. The CDR3 sequence is 15 residues long. The CDR3 reads CASSLLLGSSYEQYF.

This chain joins TRBV15 and TRBJ1-2; TCRdb indicates TRBD1, and absent DNA this call remains unverified. Germline-derived CDR1 and CDR2 are LNHNV and YYDKDF (reference sequence). The CDR3 is 12 amino acids. The CDR3 region is CATSTRGYGYTF. The whole variable domain, remainder taken from reference TRBV15 and TRBJ1-2, is DAMVIQNPRYQVTQFGKPVTLSCSQTLNHNVMYWYQQKSSQAPKLLFHYYDKDFNNEADTPDNFQSRRPNTSFCFLDIRSPGLGDTAMYLCATSTRGYGYTFGSGTRLTVV.

The rearrangement joins TRBV18 to TRBJ2-5; TCRdb indicates TRBD1, and absent DNA this call remains unverified. The CDR3 loop spans 13 amino acids. CDR1 is KGHSH, CDR2 LQKENI, per germline. The CDR3 region is CASSLGTGETQYF.

The chain uses TRBV7-2 and TRBJ2-4. The CDR3 has 15 amino acids. Germline V CDR1 and CDR2: SGHTA, FQGNSA. CDR3 loop: CASSRPWGDGNIQYF.

The CDR3 sequence is CASSLGGQGVHQPQHF. The rearrangement joins TRBV7-9 to TRBJ1-5; the TRBD1 assignment by TCRdb is unverifiable without DNA. The CDR3 covers 16 residues. Germline CDR1 SEHNR, CDR2 FQNEAQ (reference sequence).

This chain connects TRBV4-1 to TRBJ1-1. CDR1 MGHRA and CDR2 YSYEKL come from the germline V gene. The CDR3 consists of 13 residues. The CDR3 here is CASSQYTNTEAFF.

The chain has TRBV5-1 and TRBJ1-2. Looked up from germline, CDR1 is SGHRS and CDR2 is YFSETQ. There are 13 residues in the CDR3. CDR3 in amino acids: CASSLDNHYGYTF.

V and J are TRBV30 and TRBJ2-7; the TRBD1 assignment by TCRdb is unverifiable without DNA. Germline CDR1 and CDR2: GTSNPN and SVGIG (reference sequence). The CDR3 runs 14 residues. The CDR3 spells CAWSVRRVWNEQYF.

V and J are TRBV7-2 and TRBJ2-4; TCRdb reports TRBD1, a call that lacks DNA to check it against. This CDR3 has 19 amino acids. Looked up from germline, CDR1 is SGHTA and CDR2 is FQGNSA. CDR3 residues: CASSFSGTGILWLMDIQYF.

This chain uses TRBV5-1 with TRBJ1-6. The length of the CDR3 is 16 residues. In germline, CDR1 is SGHRS, CDR2 YFSETQ. Here the CDR3 reads CASSFGGLSYNSPLHF.

The rearrangement links TRBV7-2 to TRBJ2-7. The CDR3 consists of 13 residues. The V gene's germline CDR1 is SGHTA and CDR2 FQGNSA. This chain's CDR3 is CASSVQSSYEQYF.

V is TRBV4-1 and J is TRBJ1-2; TCRdb designates TRBD1, a call that cannot be tested without DNA. The germline gives CDR1 MGHRA, CDR2 YSYEKL. CDR3 length equals 16 residues. The CDR3 spells CASSQDAPGANYGYTF.

The CDR3 protein is CASSPPGTSGGGRKTSTDTQYF. V is TRBV3-1 and J is TRBJ2-3; there is no DNA to check the TCRdb D call of TRBD2. The germline V gene has CDR1 LGHDT and CDR2 YNNKEL (reference sequence). The CDR3 runs 22 residues.

J is TRBJ1-1 and V is TRBV5-4; TCRdb gives TRBD1 as the D gene, but with no DNA this cannot be confirmed. CDR3 length: 14 amino acids. CDR1 SGHNT and CDR2 YYREEE come from the germline V gene (reference sequence). The CDR3 protein is CASSLEGSNTEAFF.

This chain connects TRBV5-5 to TRBJ2-3; the TCRdb call, TRBD2, lacks DNA for checking. The germline gives CDR1 SGHKS, CDR2 YYEKEE (reference sequence). The CDR3 loop spans 14 amino acids. The CDR3 reads CASTGRGTTDTQYF.

This rearrangement joins TRBV5-1 to TRBJ2-5; TCRdb's D call of TRBD1 is untestable without DNA. This CDR3 has 15 residues. The germline gives CDR1 SGHRS, CDR2 YFSETQ. The CDR3 loop reads CASSLGAGLVETQYF.

The chain links TRBV4-1 to TRBJ2-3. This CDR3 is built from 12 residues. From germline, CDR1 is MGHRA and CDR2 YSYEKL. The CDR3 protein is CASSQLTDTQYF.

The rearrangement links TRBV7-3 to TRBJ2-7; as DNA is missing, the TRBD2 call by TCRdb cannot be tested. The CDR3 spans 15 residues. From germline, CDR1 is SGHTA and CDR2 FQGTGA. This CDR3 is CASSSLLEGTYEQYF.

The chain employs TRBV6-2 or TRBV6-3 and TRBJ2-3; TCRdb proposes TRBD2, but this gene call is untestable without DNA. The CDR3 sequence is 21 residues long. Looked up from germline, CDR1 is MNHEY and CDR2 is SVGEGT. CDR3 region: CASSYSRALAGLRTRTDTQYF.

V and J are TRBV5-1 and TRBJ2-1. Per the germline V gene, CDR1 is SGHRS and CDR2 is YFSETQ. The CDR3 contains 13 residues. This chain's CDR3 is CASSLSSGYEQFF.

The CDR3 protein is CASSATDTEAFF. This chain joins TRBV3-1 and TRBJ1-1. Germline CDR1 is LGHDT and CDR2 is YNNKEL (reference sequence). The CDR3 runs 12 residues.

This sequence joins TRBV5-6 and TRBJ2-5; as DNA is missing, the TRBD1 call by TCRdb cannot be tested. The CDR3 extends over 15 amino acids. In germline, CDR1 is SGHDT, CDR2 YYEEEE. This CDR3 is CASSLETGWSETQYF. Combining the CDR3 with reference TRBV5-6 and TRBJ2-5 gives the whole variable domain DAGVTQSPTHLIKTRGQQVTLRCSPKSGHDTVSWYQQALGQGPQFIFQYYEEEERQRGNFPDRFSGHQFPNYSSELNVNALLLGDSALYLCASSLETGWSETQYFGPGTRLLVL.